This T cell receptor beta chain appears in the sequencing data of a study of T cell clones after liver transplantation (dated by TCRdb to the late 2010s). The study in broad terms: The samples were obtained from ITN030ST, a randomized trial that attempted immunosuppression withdrawal within 2 years after liver transplantation. Donor-reactive T cell clones were identified using TCRbeta sequencing after a pre-transplant mixed lymphocyte reaction and were then followed in post-transplant blood. Third party-reactive TCRbeta sequences were also identified from pre-transplant MLRs to serve as an antigen-independent comparator for donor-reactive sequences. Three of the eight recipients were HCV-positive; the others were transplanted for non-autoimmune, non-viral indications. The subjects received no induction therapy and were kept on standard immunosuppression until randomization at 12-24 months post-transplant. To count as tolerant, a recipient had to stay completely off immunosuppression for at least one year without liver enzymes climbing beyond twice the upper limit of normal. Blood samples were collected pre-transplant, then pre-randomization ahead of withdrawal, and finally post-randomization once withdrawal had either been completed or failed. Of the 8 liver transplant recipients making up the studied cohort, 3 were classified as tolerant and 5 as non-tolerant.

Thawed unstimulated PBMCs were stained for CD3, CD4 and CD8 and FACS-sorted into CD3+CD4+ and CD3+CD8+ populations. Randomization to immunosuppression withdrawal applied to every one of the 8 studied subjects. The Qiagen DNeasy Blood and Tissue Kit was used for isolation of genomic DNA. Results the study describes overall, beyond this receptor: In 5 of 8 subjects, regardless of tolerance or HCV status, circulating donor-reactive CD4 TCRbeta sequences dropped significantly post-transplant. Donor-reactive sequences decreased more than third party-reactive sequences, which suggests partial antigen-specific deletion that was not related to withdrawal success. Since no allograft tissue specimens were available, donor-reactive T cells may have migrated into the graft instead of being deleted. Once repertoire turnover was taken into account, donor-reactive detection showed a significant reduction for CD4 in 7 of 8 subjects and for CD8 in 8 of 8. The conclusions were preliminary, being limited by small, heterogeneous patient numbers and by non-standardized post-transplant time points. Low numbers of available donor cells limited the measurable donor-reactive repertoire in two subjects.

High-throughput TCRbeta CDR3 sequencing of frozen genomic DNA was performed by immunoSEQ, including PCR amplification, mapping, bias correction and internal controls. Under the source paper's analysis protocol: Productive rearrangements were retained, and unique TCRbeta sequences were defined by the CDR3 nucleotide sequence together with the V and J gene. A sequence counted as donor-reactive only if the sequence showed at least 5-fold expansion in CFSE-low cells compared with unstimulated pre-transplant cells and had a frequency of at least 0.01%. To ensure at least 90% detection power, minimum frequency thresholds were set for each subject based on that subject's lowest-template unstimulated sample. Jensen-Shannon divergence between the top 1000 TCRbeta sequences post- versus pre-transplant served as the measure of repertoire turnover. Changes in detection of donor-reactive sequences were tested with two-sided Fisher's exact tests. The table comes from immuneACCESS by way of TCRdb, which keeps in-frame sequences with V and J called. Part of the clones is missing from these tables; in studies checked, under half for an unresolved V gene and the rest for unknown reasons. V and J calls and clone size are as listed in that table; D and trimming were resolved from the DNA. This sample has some 57,000 clones in its table, and 60% to 80% of those were observed once. Nearly 10% of the sample is held by the ten biggest clonotypes.

On this clone: Its antigen is currently not known. Base qualities are missing; no much larger clone stands one base away.

The sample consisted of CD4+ T cells from blood, taken at the 22-month timepoint. The sequence was collected from a human patient who received a liver transplant. After a transplant, some T cells may be of graft donor origin.

Here the CDR3 is given as CASSKEEGSYNEQFF. The sequenced DNA is TGTGCCAGCAGCAAAGAGGAGGGTTCCTACAATGAGCAGTTCTTC. The chain links TRBV21-1 with TRBJ2-1; the table gives TRBD2 as D, unverified against the DNA. TRBV21-1 is annotated as a pseudogene. From the cysteine through the phenylalanine, the CDR3 covers 15 amino acids. Kept here is only the CDR3 DNA, which spans 45 bases and is read in frame from base 1.